There are a few counts of the clone carrying this TCR beta chain. Antigen unknown. Germline lookup yields CDR1 SGHTA and CDR2 FQGNSA. This CDR3 comprises 16 residues. V lost 3 bases and J lost 3; bases outside the gene matches: 4. This sample is drawn from a study of beta chain features in type 1 diabetes. Regarding the study as a whole: Researchers report that Type 1 diabetes patients had moderately but significantly shorter TCRB CDR3s across all four CD4+ subsets.

What was sequenced were expressed TCRB transcripts, since all of the isolated RNA had been reverse transcribed. Here immunoSEQ multiplex PCR was the method, and the copy in TCRdb shows in-frame clones only, minus some. The repertoire consists of about 340,000 clones, with less than 15% occurring once and the leading ten covering roughly 0.016%. Specimen: naive CD4+ T cells from blood. The chain employs TRBV7-2 and TRBJ2-1; TRBD2 matches 11 bases. The TCR sequence derives from a woman under 30 with type 1 diabetes. The CDR3, as DNA: TGTGCCAGCAGCTTCGCCGGGACTAGCGGCTACAATGAGCAGTTCTTC. It encodes CASSFAGTSGYNEQFF.